Reported below is one T cell receptor beta chain. The data originate from a study of patients and donors after allogeneic stem cell transplantation. From the RT-PCR reads, TCRdb called clonotypes with MiXCR, one entry per CDR3 protein. This sample has around 90,000 distinct CDR3 sequences, with around 46% found just once. The sample taken for sequencing was blood, either unsorted or a sorted T cell fraction (not recorded which). The receptor comes from a human donor who was either an allogeneic HSCT recipient or a stem cell or donor lymphocyte infusion donor (not recorded which). It is not recorded whose cells these are; they may come from a transplant donor.

The DNA of the CDR3 is TGTGCCAGCAGCTTGGCGCTGAGCTCCTACGAGCAGTACTTC. Residues: CASSLALSSYEQYF. V and J are TRBV5-6 and TRBJ2-7, with D unclear. The CDR3 is 14 amino acids. Trimming took off 0 bases at V and 0 bases at J, with 7 bases between the two ends. Per germline, CDR1 SGHDT and CDR2 YYEEEE.